The clone carrying this T cell receptor beta chain has a handful of counts. The antigen remains unidentified. The data are from a study of cytomegalovirus exposure and HLA in healthy donors. Study outcomes and limitations: CMV serostatus was the sole immune exposure data available.

Germline loops: CDR1 SGHTA, CDR2 FQGTGA. J lost 0 bases, V lost 8 bases, and 5 bases had no gene match. The CDR3 runs 14 residues. The PCR ran on 60 Vbeta and 13 Jbeta primers. Sequencing was performed with immunoSEQ multiplex PCR; in TCRdb, only in-frame clones are kept and a portion is missing. The repertoire has 150,000 to 200,000 clones, approximately 84% of them found once; the top ten carry 4.5% to 7.5%. This TCR came from a woman in her 30s in good health and CMV-seropositive. The genes are TRBV7-3 and TRBJ2-3; 7 bases align to TRBD2. Source material: PBMCs. DNA of the CDR3: TGTGCCAGCGCAGCCGGGGGGAGCACAGATACGCAGTATTTT. It yields the protein CASAAGGSTDTQYF.